The text below deals with one T cell receptor (beta chain). Its antigen remains unknown. It was 200 ng DNA, about 30,000 T cell genomes, that sorted-subset replicate PCRs used. Data came from immunoSEQ multiplex PCR; TCRdb stores just in-frame clones and leaves some out. Of about 2.4 million clones in the sample, 93% were seen once. Germline trimming cut 4 bases from V and 8 bases from J; bases unmatched to any gene: 5. This CDR3 is built from 13 residues. The germline V gene has CDR1 MNHNS and CDR2 SASEGT. The sample belongs to a study of shared clonotypes between healthy human individuals. Overall study results and limits: With a handful of donors compared, around 5% of naive CD4 clonotypes were shared.

Each of the donors was a healthy adult who was HIV-negative and had not had a recent acute infection or vaccination. The split of CD4+ cells yielded CD45RA+ naive and CD45RA-negative memory subsets. The V gene is TRBV6-1, the J gene TRBJ2-4; 7 bases line up with TRBD2. This sequence originates from a man younger than 35 in good health. Some clones in this sample may be carry-over from other donors' samples. The sequenced sample consisted of naive CD4+ T cells from PBMCs. Subset denoted: CD45RA+ positively selected. CDR3 in DNA: TGTGCCAGCAGTGTCATGGGGGGGGACATTCAGTACTTC. It encodes CASSVMGGDIQYF.